The source of this T cell receptor beta chain is a study of OX40 agonist ivuxolimab in advanced cancers. Clones were sequenced by immunoSEQ multiplex PCR, and TCRdb holds only the in-frame ones, with some missing. Among approximately 20,000 clones listed, around 87% were seen once. CDR3 size: 11 residues. V lost 5 bases, J lost 11 bases, and 12 bases lay in between. The germline CDR1 and CDR2 sequences are SGHAT and FQNNGV. Blood draws occurred at baseline, cycle 4 day 1, and cycle 7 day 1. The starting material was CD4+ or CD8+ T cells sorted from blood, obtained in a trial of the OX40 agonist ivuxolimab. This TCR was sampled from an adult with an advanced solid tumor such as melanoma, head and neck, liver or kidney cancer. This chain joins TRBV11-2 and TRBJ2-5, with D tentatively TRBD1 (6 bases). The CDR3 region has the DNA TGTGCCAGCAGCACCCTGGACAGTCAGTACTTC. It encodes CASSTLDSQYF. Drawing the rest from reference TRBV11-2 and TRBJ2-5, the complete variable domain is EAGVAQSPRYKIIEKRQSVAFWCNPISGHATLYWYQQILGQGPKLLIQFQNNGVVDDSQLPKDRFSAERLKGVDSTLKIQPAKLEDSAVYLCASSTLDSQYFGPGTRLLVL.